This TCR beta chain stems from a study of T cells after yellow fever vaccination. This CDR3 spans 12 amino acids. Between the trimmed V and J ends, which lost 3 bases and 14 bases, there was a span of 11 bases. CDR1 KGHSH and CDR2 LQKENI come from the germline V gene. The 5'RACE template-switching step produced TCR cDNA and added a universal primer site and UMIs. TCRdb reprocessed the 5' RACE reads via MiXCR and lists one record per CDR3 protein. Here the sample spans under 300,000 distinct CDR3 sequences, 10% to 15% being singletons. The sample in question was CD4+ T cells sorted from PBMCs, obtained 45 days after the yellow fever booster vaccination. The TCR was taken from a man aged 25 to 45 who received the YFV17D yellow fever vaccine. The chain has TRBV18 and TRBJ2-6; no definite D call. CDR3 protein: CASSPPGSLLTF. The CDR3 DNA reads TGTGCCAGCTCACCCCCTGGCAGTCTCCTGACTTTC.